The 10 T cell receptor beta chains in this list originate from one sample, sequenced in a study of shared clonotypes between healthy human individuals. CD45RO-negative, CCR7-positively selected cells formed the naive CD8 fraction, excluding terminally differentiated effector memory CD45RA+ cells. Some clones are missing from TCRdb's copy, which holds only in-frame ones; the method was immunoSEQ multiplex PCR. Of nearly 2 million clones in the sample, about 94% were seen once. The material sequenced was naive CD8+ T cells sorted from blood. The receptors were sampled from a man aged 18 to 29 in good health.

With regard to this clone: A read error may produce the germline difference seen at one junction end. The chain has TRBV6-5 and TRBJ1-2, with 10 bases fitting TRBD1. The CDR3 consists of 14 residues. Per the germline V gene, CDR1 is MNHEY and CDR2 is SVGAGI. CDR3 loop: CASSYRTGGGGYTF. CDR3 nucleotide sequence: TGTGCAAGCAGTTATAGGACAGGGGGAGGTGGCTACACCTTC.

The chain combines TRBV30 with TRBJ2-7; 7 nucleotides agree with TRBD1. The CDR3 spans 14 residues. V was clipped by 5 bases and J by 7 bases; unmatched bases: 14. Germline CDR1 reads GTSNPN; CDR2 reads SVGIG (reference sequence). This chain's CDR3 is CAWEPGQSSEEQYF. CDR3 coding DNA: TGTGCCTGGGAGCCGGGACAGTCTTCCGAGGAGCAGTACTTC.

The chain carries TRBV30 and TRBJ2-2, with TRBD1 identical over 8 bases. The CDR3 is made up of 15 amino acids. The germline gives CDR1 GTSNPN, CDR2 SVGIG (reference sequence). J gave up 1 base and V 3 bases, and 4 bases lay outside the gene matches. As DNA, the CDR3 is TGTGCCTGGAGAGCCGGGACAGGGAACACCGGGGAGCTGTTTTTT. It is translated as CAWRAGTGNTGELFF.

This CDR3 reads CARRGTGELFF. The CDR3 DNA reads TGTGCCAGGAGGGGCACCGGGGAGCTGTTTTTT. The chain combines TRBV19 with TRBJ2-2; D tentatively reads TRBD1 or TRBD2 (5 bases each). This CDR3 region has 11 residues. Germline V lookup: CDR1 LNHDA, CDR2 SQIVND (reference sequence). V lost 9 bases and J lost 4, with 6 bases in between.

This chain joins TRBV6-5 and TRBJ1-2; D not certain. Trimming left V 2 bases short and J 3 bases short, with 10 bases between. Germline loops: CDR1 MNHEY, CDR2 SVGAGI. The CDR3 is 14 residues long. The CDR3 here is CASSYGLGDYGYTF. CDR3 nucleotide sequence: TGTGCCAGCAGTTACGGGTTGGGTGACTATGGCTACACCTTC.

This sequence joins TRBV7-8 and TRBJ2-7, with 9 bases fitting TRBD1. V shed 5 bases, J shed 5 bases, and the junction held 7 bases outside the gene matches. CDR3 length: 14 amino acids. Germline loops: CDR1 SGHVS, CDR2 FQNEAQ. CDR3: CASSTSDRGNEQYF. CDR3 in DNA: TGTGCCAGCAGCACCTCGGACAGGGGAAACGAGCAGTACTTC.

V gene TRBV5-6 combines with J gene TRBJ2-7; D is unresolved. V lost 0 bases to trimming and J lost 4 bases, with 11 bases between them. The V gene's germline CDR1 is SGHDT and CDR2 YYEEEE. This CDR3 has 14 residues. CDR3 loop: CASSLGVGKYEQYF. As DNA, the CDR3 is TGTGCCAGCAGCTTGGGGGTGGGAAAGTACGAGCAGTACTTC. Full variable domain (outside the CDR3, taken from reference TRBV5-6 and TRBJ2-7): DAGVTQSPTHLIKTRGQQVTLRCSPKSGHDTVSWYQQALGQGPQFIFQYYEEEERQRGNFPDRFSGHQFPNYSSELNVNALLLGDSALYLCASSLGVGKYEQYFGPGTRLTVT.

The rearrangement joins TRBV14 to TRBJ1-2; no reliable D call. The V gene lost 1 base and the J gene lost 4 bases, with 10 bases spanning the gap. Per germline, CDR1 SGHDN and CDR2 FVKESK. The CDR3 consists of 14 residues. The CDR3 loop reads CASSQVPGFYGYTF. The CDR3 bases are TGTGCCAGCAGCCAAGTGCCGGGTTTCTATGGCTACACCTTC.

This clone was counted between two and nine times. This chain uses TRBV5-1 with TRBJ1-2, with D unclear. The CDR3 runs to 12 residues. The germline V gene has CDR1 SGHRS and CDR2 YFSETQ. V was pared by 1 base and J by 8 bases, with 9 bases between. CDR3 protein: CASSLYDLGYTF. In nucleotides, the CDR3 is TGCGCCAGCAGCTTGTACGACCTCGGCTACACCTTC.

This chain connects TRBV2 to TRBJ2-7; unclear D gene. The CDR3 has 15 amino acids. CDR1 and CDR2 (germline): SNHLY, FYNNEI. Trimming shortened V by 4 bases and J by 0 bases, and 13 bases separated the two germline ends. The CDR3 loop is CASSVSTEVSYEQYF. The CDR3 DNA reads as TGTGCCAGCAGTGTTAGTACGGAAGTCTCCTACGAGCAGTACTTC.